These T cell receptor beta chains were read from a single sample in a study of cytomegalovirus exposure and HLA in healthy donors. The repertoire was sequenced with immunoSEQ multiplex PCR; TCRdb's copy has only in-frame clones and lacks some. Of 150,000 to 200,000 clones listed, 75% to 90% are singletons. The sample comprised PBMCs. The receptors were gathered from a male donor in good health and CMV-seropositive. The CDR3 runs from the conserved cysteine through the conserved F or W. Each record gives: CDR3 DNA, CDR3 protein, J gene, V gene, clone size, CDR3 length, D gene. The D gene is left open where the match is weak. Size values are once, few and many counts, or a class for expanded clones, and some rows have none.

cdr3_nt: TGTGCCAGTAGGGACAGGGGGCTGCCTGAAGCTTTCTTT
cdr3_aa: CASRDRGLPEAFF
j_call: TRBJ1-1
v_call: TRBV19
clone_size: once
cdr3_length: 13
d_call: TRBD1

cdr3_nt: TGTGCCAGCAGCTTAGGGGGCGGGAGGGGAGAAGAGACCCAGTACTTC
cdr3_aa: CASSLGGGRGEETQYF
j_call: TRBJ2-5
v_call: TRBV11-2
clone_size: .
cdr3_length: 16
d_call: TRBD2

cdr3_nt: TGTGCCAGCAGTTACTCGGAGGCGTACAATGAGCAGTTCTTC
cdr3_aa: CASSYSEAYNEQFF
j_call: TRBJ2-1
v_call: TRBV6-5
clone_size: .
cdr3_length: 14
d_call: .

cdr3_nt: TGTGCCAGCAGCTTTGGACAGGGGAAGGGCTACACCTTC
cdr3_aa: CASSFGQGKGYTF
j_call: TRBJ1-2
v_call: TRBV7-9
clone_size: .
cdr3_length: 13
d_call: TRBD1

cdr3_nt: TGTGCCAGCTCACCGGAACGGGTTCCTAATGAAAAACTGTTTTTT
cdr3_aa: CASSPERVPNEKLFF
j_call: TRBJ1-4
v_call: TRBV18
clone_size: .
cdr3_length: 15
d_call: .

cdr3_nt: TGTGCCAGCAGCCCGGGACAGGCCAGAAATGAAAAACTGTTTTTT
cdr3_aa: CASSPGQARNEKLFF
j_call: TRBJ1-4
v_call: TRBV5-6
clone_size: .
cdr3_length: 15
d_call: TRBD1

cdr3_nt: TGTTCCAGCAGCTCGCCTCTAGCGGGAGTGGACACCGGGGAGCTGTTTTTT
cdr3_aa: CSSSSPLAGVDTGELFF
j_call: TRBJ2-2
v_call: TRBV7-9
clone_size: .
cdr3_length: 17
d_call: TRBD2

cdr3_nt: TGTGCCAGCAATTCGGTCTACGGGGGCAATCAGCCCCAGCATTTT
cdr3_aa: CASNSVYGGNQPQHF
j_call: TRBJ1-5
v_call: TRBV2
clone_size: .
cdr3_length: 15
d_call: .

cdr3_nt: TGTGCCAGCAAAGGGGGGGGACAGGTTTCCTACGAGCAGTACTTC
cdr3_aa: CASKGGGQVSYEQYF
j_call: TRBJ2-7
v_call: TRBV28
clone_size: .
cdr3_length: 15
d_call: .

cdr3_nt: TGTGCCAGCGGAGGGCGGAGGCTAGCGACCCCCTACGAGCAGTACTTC
cdr3_aa: CASGGRRLATPYEQYF
j_call: TRBJ2-7
v_call: TRBV7-9
clone_size: once
cdr3_length: 16
d_call: .

cdr3_nt: TGTGCCAGCAGCTCCTATGGGGGGATTTCAGCTGAAGCTTTCTTT
cdr3_aa: CASSSYGGISAEAFF
j_call: TRBJ1-1
v_call: TRBV5-8
clone_size: .
cdr3_length: 15
d_call: .

cdr3_nt: TGTGCCAGCAGCCAAGAAACGACCTTAGGCGGAGCTTTCTTT
cdr3_aa: CASSQETTLGGAFF
j_call: TRBJ1-1
v_call: TRBV14
clone_size: few
cdr3_length: 14
d_call: .

cdr3_nt: TGTGCCTGGAGTCCGGGACAGCCTCAGAGGTACGAGCAGTACTTC
cdr3_aa: CAWSPGQPQRYEQYF
j_call: TRBJ2-7
v_call: TRBV30
clone_size: .
cdr3_length: 15
d_call: TRBD1

cdr3_nt: TGTGCCAGTAGTATAGTGGGGACAGGGGATCCGGGCTACACCTTC
cdr3_aa: CASSIVGTGDPGYTF
j_call: TRBJ1-2
v_call: TRBV19
clone_size: .
cdr3_length: 15
d_call: TRBD1

cdr3_nt: TGTGCCAGTAGTATTACTAGCGGGAGACGCAATGAGCAGTTCTTC
cdr3_aa: CASSITSGRRNEQFF
j_call: TRBJ2-1
v_call: TRBV19
clone_size: .
cdr3_length: 15
d_call: TRBD2

cdr3_nt: TGTGCCAGCAGCCGGACAGCGGAGCAGTTCTTC
cdr3_aa: CASSRTAEQFF
j_call: TRBJ2-1
v_call: TRBV5-6
clone_size: .
cdr3_length: 11
d_call: .

cdr3_nt: TGCGCCAGCAGCCAGAAATCCGGGAGTTTAAAATTTTTT
cdr3_aa: CASSQKSGSLKFF
j_call: TRBJ2-3
v_call: TRBV5-1
clone_size: once
cdr3_length: 13
d_call: .

cdr3_nt: TGCGCCAGCACCCTTACCGGGACAGGGGGCTTGAGAGAGACCCAGTACTTC
cdr3_aa: CASTLTGTGGLRETQYF
j_call: TRBJ2-5
v_call: TRBV5-1
clone_size: .
cdr3_length: 17
d_call: TRBD1

cdr3_nt: TGTGCCAGCAGTTCCTACACTAGCGGGGCATTCACAGATACGCAGTATTTT
cdr3_aa: CASSSYTSGAFTDTQYF
j_call: TRBJ2-3
v_call: TRBV28
clone_size: .
cdr3_length: 17
d_call: TRBD2

cdr3_nt: TGTGCCAGCAGTGGGACAGGGGGTCGACAGCCCCAGCATTTT
cdr3_aa: CASSGTGGRQPQHF
j_call: TRBJ1-5
v_call: TRBV6-5
clone_size: .
cdr3_length: 14
d_call: TRBD1

cdr3_nt: TGTGCCAGCAGCCGGGCCTCAGGGTGGTCAAACATTCAGTACTTC
cdr3_aa: CASSRASGWSNIQYF
j_call: TRBJ2-4
v_call: TRBV11-2
clone_size: .
cdr3_length: 15
d_call: .

cdr3_nt: TGTGCCAGCACCGGGGGACTAGCGGGACTATACAATGAGCAGTTCTTC
cdr3_aa: CASTGGLAGLYNEQFF
j_call: TRBJ2-1
v_call: TRBV7-9
clone_size: .
cdr3_length: 16
d_call: TRBD2

cdr3_nt: TGTGCCAGCAGCCAAGACGCGACAGGGACTGATGGCTACACCTTC
cdr3_aa: CASSQDATGTDGYTF
j_call: TRBJ1-2
v_call: TRBV4-2
clone_size: .
cdr3_length: 15
d_call: TRBD1

cdr3_nt: TGCGCCAGCAGCTCACTAGCGGGAGGGCCGAATGAGCAGTTCTTC
cdr3_aa: CASSSLAGGPNEQFF
j_call: TRBJ2-1
v_call: TRBV5-1
clone_size: .
cdr3_length: 15
d_call: TRBD2

cdr3_nt: TGTGCCAGCAGTGGGGGACTAGCGGCTTACAATGAGCAGTTCTTC
cdr3_aa: CASSGGLAAYNEQFF
j_call: TRBJ2-1
v_call: TRBV6-5
clone_size: .
cdr3_length: 15
d_call: TRBD2

cdr3_nt: TGTGCCAGCGGAGCCTCGGGACTATACTCCGGGGAGCTGCTTTTT
cdr3_aa: CASGASGLYSGELLF
j_call: TRBJ2-2
v_call: TRBV7-8
clone_size: .
cdr3_length: 15
d_call: TRBD2

cdr3_nt: TGCAGTGCGACAGTAGCCTACGAGCAGTACTTC
cdr3_aa: CSATVAYEQYF
j_call: TRBJ2-7
v_call: TRBV20-1
clone_size: .
cdr3_length: 11
d_call: .

cdr3_nt: TGTGCCACCAGCAGAAGTCAGGGGGCTCTCTCTGGAAACACCATATATTTT
cdr3_aa: CATSRSQGALSGNTIYF
j_call: TRBJ1-3
v_call: TRBV15
clone_size: .
cdr3_length: 17
d_call: TRBD1

cdr3_nt: TGTGCCAGCAGCTTGGGCCCGTTACTATCCCACGAGCAGTACTTC
cdr3_aa: CASSLGPLLSHEQYF
j_call: TRBJ2-7
v_call: TRBV5-5
clone_size: .
cdr3_length: 15
d_call: .

cdr3_nt: TGTGCCATCAGTGGACTAGCGGGAGGGTCCTACGAGCAGTACTTC
cdr3_aa: CAISGLAGGSYEQYF
j_call: TRBJ2-7
v_call: TRBV10-3
clone_size: .
cdr3_length: 15
d_call: TRBD2

cdr3_nt: TGTGCCAGCAGCCGATCTCCCGGGACACTTAGCAATCAGCCCCAGCATTTT
cdr3_aa: CASSRSPGTLSNQPQHF
j_call: TRBJ1-5
v_call: TRBV13
clone_size: .
cdr3_length: 17
d_call: .

cdr3_nt: TGTGCCAGCAGTGATATGGGGGGGTCATCGGATACGCAGTATTTT
cdr3_aa: CASSDMGGSSDTQYF
j_call: TRBJ2-3
v_call: TRBV6-1
clone_size: .
cdr3_length: 15
d_call: TRBD2

cdr3_nt: TGCAGCGTTGAAGATCGCGGCGGAACCACAGATACGCAGTATTTT
cdr3_aa: CSVEDRGGTTDTQYF
j_call: TRBJ2-3
v_call: TRBV29-1
clone_size: .
cdr3_length: 15
d_call: .

cdr3_nt: TGTGCCAGCAGCTTAGTAGAGGCAGGGCACGAGCAGTACTTC
cdr3_aa: CASSLVEAGHEQYF
j_call: TRBJ2-7
v_call: TRBV7-6
clone_size: once
cdr3_length: 14
d_call: .

cdr3_nt: TGTGCCACTGCGCTAGCGGGAGACGGTCCGGGCTCCGAGCAGTACTTC
cdr3_aa: CATALAGDGPGSEQYF
j_call: TRBJ2-7
v_call: TRBV11-3
clone_size: .
cdr3_length: 16
d_call: TRBD2

cdr3_nt: TGTGCCAGCAGCCCCGGACTAGATCGCACAGATACGCAGTATTTT
cdr3_aa: CASSPGLDRTDTQYF
j_call: TRBJ2-3
v_call: TRBV7-6
clone_size: .
cdr3_length: 15
d_call: TRBD2

cdr3_nt: TGTGCCAGCAGCTCCCTGGGGGGGAACACTGAAGCTTTCTTT
cdr3_aa: CASSSLGGNTEAFF
j_call: TRBJ1-1
v_call: TRBV7-9
clone_size: once
cdr3_length: 14
d_call: .

cdr3_nt: TGTGCCAGCAGCTTAGGGGCGGGGGCCCCCTACGAGCAGTACTTC
cdr3_aa: CASSLGAGAPYEQYF
j_call: TRBJ2-7
v_call: TRBV7-2
clone_size: .
cdr3_length: 15
d_call: .

cdr3_nt: TGTGCCAGCAGTCGGGGAGGCCTGGGGGCCAACGTCCTGACTTTC
cdr3_aa: CASSRGGLGANVLTF
j_call: TRBJ2-6
v_call: TRBV7-6
clone_size: .
cdr3_length: 15
d_call: .

cdr3_nt: TGTGCCAGTAGTAGAGGACTAGTGGAAGACGAGCAGTTCTTC
cdr3_aa: CASSRGLVEDEQFF
j_call: TRBJ2-1
v_call: TRBV19
clone_size: .
cdr3_length: 14
d_call: TRBD2

cdr3_nt: TGTGCCAGCAGCCAAGGGGGACTAGCGGCCTACGAGCAGTACTTC
cdr3_aa: CASSQGGLAAYEQYF
j_call: TRBJ2-7
v_call: TRBV4-2
clone_size: .
cdr3_length: 15
d_call: TRBD2

cdr3_nt: TGCGCCAGCAGCTTAGGGCAGGGGGACTATGGCTACACCTTC
cdr3_aa: CASSLGQGDYGYTF
j_call: TRBJ1-2
v_call: TRBV5-1
clone_size: few
cdr3_length: 14
d_call: TRBD1

cdr3_nt: TGTGCCACCAGCGGGGAGGACAGGGTAGGACCCGTCGGCAACTATGGCTACACCTTC
cdr3_aa: CATSGEDRVGPVGNYGYTF
j_call: TRBJ1-2
v_call: TRBV15
clone_size: .
cdr3_length: 19
d_call: TRBD1

cdr3_nt: TGTGCCTGGAGTGCCAGGCAGGGACAGGGGCTCTACGAGCAGTACTTC
cdr3_aa: CAWSARQGQGLYEQYF
j_call: TRBJ2-7
v_call: TRBV30
clone_size: .
cdr3_length: 16
d_call: TRBD1

cdr3_nt: TGCGCCAGCAGCTTGGCAGGGGGTCGGAACGAGCAGTACTTC
cdr3_aa: CASSLAGGRNEQYF
j_call: TRBJ2-7
v_call: TRBV5-1
clone_size: .
cdr3_length: 14
d_call: TRBD1

cdr3_nt: TGTGCCAGCAGCTACCGGGATAATTCACCCCTCCACTTT
cdr3_aa: CASSYRDNSPLHF
j_call: TRBJ1-6
v_call: TRBV5-6
clone_size: once
cdr3_length: 13
d_call: .

cdr3_nt: TGTGCCAGCAGAGGAGCGGGAATCAAAGCCCAGCAGTACTTC
cdr3_aa: CASRGAGIKAQQYF
j_call: TRBJ2-7
v_call: TRBV13
clone_size: .
cdr3_length: 14
d_call: TRBD2

cdr3_nt: TGCGCCAGCAGCCGATACACCGGACAGTCTGTCTATGGCTACACCTTC
cdr3_aa: CASSRYTGQSVYGYTF
j_call: TRBJ1-2
v_call: TRBV5-1
clone_size: .
cdr3_length: 16
d_call: .

cdr3_nt: TGTGCCAGCAGCCATGAAACCGGACTTCCCTACGAGCAGTACTTC
cdr3_aa: CASSHETGLPYEQYF
j_call: TRBJ2-7
v_call: TRBV4-2
clone_size: once
cdr3_length: 15
d_call: .

cdr3_nt: TGTGCCAGCAGCTTAGTTCGGCTAGCGGGACACAATGAGCAGTTCTTC
cdr3_aa: CASSLVRLAGHNEQFF
j_call: TRBJ2-1
v_call: TRBV7-2
clone_size: once
cdr3_length: 16
d_call: TRBD2

cdr3_nt: TGTGCCACAAGGGGGGGAGAGACCCAGTACTTC
cdr3_aa: CATRGGETQYF
j_call: TRBJ2-5
v_call: TRBV27
clone_size: .
cdr3_length: 11
d_call: .

cdr3_nt: TGTGCCAGCAGTCCTGAGGGACAGGCCGACTCTGGGGCCAACGTCCTGACTTTC
cdr3_aa: CASSPEGQADSGANVLTF
j_call: TRBJ2-6
v_call: TRBV6-4
clone_size: .
cdr3_length: 18
d_call: TRBD1

cdr3_nt: TGTGCCAGCAGTGAATATACTAGCTTGAATGAGCAGTTCTTC
cdr3_aa: CASSEYTSLNEQFF
j_call: TRBJ2-1
v_call: TRBV6-5
clone_size: .
cdr3_length: 14
d_call: .

cdr3_nt: TGTGCCAGCGGCGGGAGCCCCACAGATACGCAGTATTTT
cdr3_aa: CASGGSPTDTQYF
j_call: TRBJ2-3
v_call: TRBV28
clone_size: .
cdr3_length: 13
d_call: TRBD2

cdr3_nt: TGTGCCAGCAGTTATGAGGACAGGTCCCCGACTTTCTTT
cdr3_aa: CASSYEDRSPTFF
j_call: TRBJ1-1
v_call: TRBV6-5
clone_size: .
cdr3_length: 13
d_call: TRBD1